This T cell receptor beta chain emerged from a study of blood T cell repertoires in COVID-19. Turning to the study itself: Material from acute and convalescent COVID-19 was sourced from the United States, Italy and Spain. PBMCs, B-cell-depleted T cells, or T cells provided the cDNA or gDNA that made up the material.

Original analysis: Amplification from reference gene primers served as the basis for estimated nucleated cell counts. Using immunoSEQ multiplex PCR, the repertoire was profiled, and TCRdb retains in-frame clones only, with some absent. V and J calls plus clone size are reproduced from that table; the DNA served to infer D and trimming. The repertoire includes about 320,000 clones, around 90% of them detected once, and 5% to 7% sits in the top ten. Trimming cost V 6 bases and J 6 bases; bases outside gene matches: 4. The germline V gene encodes CDR1 MNHEY and CDR2 SVGAGI. The CDR3 runs to 12 residues. The sample holds one count of this clone.

The source material was peripheral blood. The gene calls are TRBV6-5 and TRBJ1-2; 7 bases map to TRBD1. This clonotype was obtained from a man aged 18 to 30 who had recovered from COVID-19. The CDR3 sequence is CASRSTGDGYTF. CDR3 in DNA: TGTGCCAGCAGATCAACAGGGGATGGCTACACCTTC.